The T cell receptor beta chain described here comes from a study of T cells and copy number aberrations in small-cell lung cancer (dated by TCRdb to about 2021). The study in broad terms: Whole-exome sequencing of the same tumor regions was paired with TCR repertoire sequencing so that T cell metrics could be related to mutations and copy number aberrations. Tumor TCR data existed for roughly 18 patients, while 12 to 15 patients had TCR data covering both tumor and normal tissue. What the study reported, not specific to this receptor: A small sample size, resulting from surgical resection being uncommon in small-cell lung cancer, limited the study, and the findings need validation. Compared with adjacent lung tissue, tumors showed lower T-cell density, richness and clonality, although the density difference was not significant. All specimens were formalin-fixed paraffin-embedded tissue, which is known to introduce sequencing artifacts.

Using multiplexed V- and J-gene primers, the immunoSEQ hsTCRB Kit amplified TCR-beta CDR3 regions from genomic DNA. Unique DNA barcodes were added in a second PCR, and samples were pooled together with a negative and a positive control. Pooled TCR-beta libraries were sequenced on an Illumina MiSeq with a 150-cycle paired-end protocol. Regarding the original processing steps: Raw sequencing data were processed by Adaptive Biotechnologies into a report containing normalized, annotated TCR-beta repertoires. T-cell density was calculated by normalizing TCR-beta templates to usable DNA, with usable DNA estimated through amplification of housekeeping genes. Richness was defined as the count of unique rearrangements, and clonality was defined as 1 minus Pielou's evenness. The table was pulled from immuneACCESS by TCRdb, which kept in-frame rearrangements only. Such tables lose some clones; where checked, under half of the loss comes from unresolved V genes, and the rest has no known cause. The V and J calls and clone size come from that table; D and trimming were worked out from the DNA. This sample holds 2,000 or so clones; 65% to 85% were observed only once. More than 4.5% of the sample rests with the top ten.

The donors were limited-stage small-cell lung cancer patients whose surgical resection took place in Hangzhou, China, between 2008 and 2020. Every donor went straight to surgery with no preoperative chemotherapy or radiotherapy, and no donor was given immunotherapy either before or after surgery. All 19 patients in the sequenced cohort were smokers or heavy second-hand smokers. Adjacent normal lung was collected at least 2 cm from the tumor margin and was confirmed morphologically free of malignant cells by two pathologists. To characterize T cell repertoire heterogeneity, the study applied multi-region TCR-beta sequencing to resected limited-stage small-cell lung cancers and to tumor-adjacent lung tissue. The AllPrep DNA/RNA FFPE Kit (Qiagen) was used to extract genomic DNA from the FFPE tissue. A distance of 12 bases separates the germline ends of V and J, which lose 0 bases and 0 bases respectively. The CDR3 numbers 16 residues from cysteine through phenylalanine. Left in the record is the CDR3 DNA by itself, 48 bases read in frame from the first base. CDR1 is given as SGDLS and CDR2 as YYNGEE, both from the germline V gene.

This clone is large (0.1 to 1%) in its sample. This receptor's antigen is unknown. There are no base qualities to consult, and no much larger clone falls within one base. The rearranged chain carries TRBV9 and TRBJ1-2, with an unclear D gene assignment. The specimen was normal tissue next to the tumor. The source of this sequence is a man aged 50 to 60 with small cell lung cancer. This receptor carries the CDR3 CASSVVGGGANYGYTF. The bases are TGTGCCAGCAGCGTAGTCGGTGGCGGGGCTAACTATGGCTACACCTTC.